The T cell receptor beta chain under discussion was sequenced for a study of cytomegalovirus exposure and HLA in healthy donors. Study-level information: One earlier analysis, a look at 150 million to 200 million T cells, found some 120 million unique TCR beta sequences.

J lost 7 bases, V lost 3 bases, and 11 bases had no gene match. Germline V gene sequence: CDR1 GTSNPN, CDR2 SVGIG (reference sequence). This CDR3 has 15 residues. The PCR had 60 Vbeta and 13 Jbeta primers. Data came from immunoSEQ multiplex PCR; TCRdb stores just in-frame clones and leaves some out. The profile covers under 200,000 clones, with about four fifths appearing a single time and 7% taken by the ten largest. This clone has a handful of counts. The sequencing sample was made of PBMCs. The clonotype originates from a woman aged 30 to 39 in good health and CMV-seropositive. The chain recombines TRBV30 with TRBJ1-2; 10 positions agree with TRBD1. CDR3 loop: CAWRERQGALFGYTF. The CDR3 DNA sequence: TGTGCCTGGAGGGAGAGACAGGGGGCGCTTTTTGGCTACACCTTC.